One and the same sample provided the 10 T cell receptor beta chains below, sequenced in a study of a mutant IDH1 vaccine in newly diagnosed glioma. The repertoire was sequenced with immunoSEQ multiplex PCR; TCRdb's copy has only in-frame clones and lacks some. The profile covers 25,000 to 35,000 clones, with 87% appearing a single time and about 3.1% taken by the ten largest. Indicated time point: week 5, during vaccination. Vaccination used 300 ug of mutant IDH1 20-mer peptide per dose, with topical imiquimod. No antigen is known for these receptors. The material was peripheral blood mononuclear cells (PBMCs), obtained from a glioma patient whose treatment included an IDH1 peptide vaccine. The receptors shown here come from a woman in her forties with glioma. Some clones in this sample may be carry-over from other donors' samples.

The rearrangement links TRBV4-3 to TRBJ2-1; D perhaps matches TRBD2 (6 bases). Germline-derived CDR1 and CDR2 are LGHNA and YSLEER. The CDR3 is made up of 16 amino acids. Deletions cut 0 bases from V and 3 bases from J, with 12 bases between. The CDR3 region is CASSQDVRLDYNEQFF. CDR3 DNA sequence: TGCGCCAGCAGCCAAGATGTGCGACTAGACTACAATGAGCAGTTCTTC.

This chain joins TRBV4-3 and TRBJ1-1, with unresolved D. Germline CDR1 and CDR2: LGHNA and YSLEER. This CDR3 is built from 13 residues. V lost 1 base and J 0 bases, leaving 3 bases between the germline ends. CDR3 protein: CASSQVVNTEAFF. In DNA, the CDR3 is TGCGCCAGCAGCCAAGTGGTGAACACTGAAGCTTTCTTT.

This rearrangement joins TRBV5-1 to TRBJ1-5; no clear D gene. V was cut by 0 bases and J by 2 bases, with 9 bases left in between. There are 15 residues in the CDR3. The germline V gene encodes CDR1 SGHRS and CDR2 YFSETQ. CDR3 sequence reads: CASSLGEVGNQPQHF. As DNA, the CDR3 is TGCGCCAGCAGCTTGGGAGAGGTCGGCAATCAGCCCCAGCATTTT.

The chain is built from TRBV12-5 and TRBJ2-3; D is unclear. Trimming removed 8 bases at V and 4 bases at J, with 13 bases between. CDR3 size: 13 residues. Germline V gene sequence: CDR1 LGHNT, CDR2 FRNRAP. The CDR3 loop reads CASSPGLADTQYF. CDR3 nucleotide sequence: TGTGCTAGTAGCCCCGGGCTGGCAGATACGCAGTATTTT. Looking up the rest from reference TRBV12-5 and TRBJ2-3 gives the full variable domain: DARVTQTPRHKVTEMGQEVTMRCQPILGHNTVFWYRQTMMQGLELLAYFRNRAPLDDSGMPKDRFSAEMPDATLATLKIQPSEPRDSAVYFCASSPGLADTQYFGPGTRLTVL.

V usage is TRBV11-2 and J usage is TRBJ2-1; D is perhaps TRBD1 or TRBD2 (5 bases each). This CDR3 is built from 17 residues. The germline V and J ends were trimmed by 0 bases and 5 bases, with 17 bases remaining between them. In germline, CDR1 is SGHAT, CDR2 FQNNGV. As DNA, the CDR3 is TGTGCCAGCAGCTTAGATCTGGGGCAGGGACGCAACAATGAGCAGTTCTTC. Residues: CASSLDLGQGRNNEQFF.

The rearrangement uses TRBV21-1 and TRBJ2-3; TRBD1, as called in the table, went unchecked against the DNA. TRBV21-1 is labeled a pseudogene. The CDR3 runs 14 residues. The CDR3 spells CASSKTPAGPPQYF. The CDR3 DNA sequence: TGTGCCAGCAGCAAAACCCCAGCAGGTCCACCGCAGTATTTT.

This chain connects TRBV5-1 to TRBJ1-1, with D possibly matching TRBD1 (5 bases). V lost 4 bases, J lost 1 base, and 8 bases lay in between. The CDR3 consists of 13 residues. CDR1 SGHRS and CDR2 YFSETQ come from the germline V gene. CDR3 bases: TGCGCCAGCAGCCCTACAGGGAACACTGAAGCTTTCTTT. The encoded protein is CASSPTGNTEAFF.

The chain is built from TRBV29-1 and TRBJ1-2; perhaps TRBD1 as D (6 bases). Germline values: CDR1 SQVTM, CDR2 ANQGSEA. This CDR3 contains 14 residues. Trimming removed 7 bases from V and 3 bases from J, with 18 bases in between. CDR3 nucleotide sequence: TGCAGCGACCGGACAGTGTCTACTTACTATGGCTACACCTTC. This gives the protein CSDRTVSTYYGYTF.

The chain recombines TRBV15 with TRBJ2-5, with 14 positions matching TRBD2. Trimming cost V 5 bases and J 2 bases; bases outside gene matches: 7. This CDR3 is 17 amino acids long. The germline V gene encodes CDR1 LNHNV and CDR2 YYDKDF (reference sequence). The CDR3 is CATSATSGRARQETQYF. In DNA, the CDR3 is TGTGCCACCAGCGCGACTAGCGGGAGGGCTAGGCAAGAGACCCAGTACTTC.

A single count supports this clone. This chain joins TRBV28 and TRBJ1-5; possible D gene TRBD1, 5 bases. Per germline, CDR1 MDHEN and CDR2 SYDVKM. The V end lost 6 bases, the J end lost 3 bases, and 9 bases lay between the germline ends. The CDR3 is made up of 13 amino acids. CDR3 residues: CASSETVNQPQHF. DNA for the CDR3: TGTGCCAGCAGCGAGACAGTCAATCAGCCCCAGCATTTT.